This TCR beta chain was sequenced in a study of tumor and adjacent non-tumor tissue in lung cancer. This sample's RNA came from whole unsorted tissue. Concerning this clonotype itself: Its antigen is not known. A much larger clonotype is one base distant, so this may be a read error.

TCRbeta libraries were built with three rounds of nested PCR, modified from ARM-PCR. TCRdb itself ran the multiplex PCR reads through MiXCR, one entry per CDR3 protein. The repertoire includes under 150,000 distinct CDR3 sequences, around 65% of them detected once, and approximately 18% sits in the top ten. General observations from the study: Tumor repertoires had a smaller top 100 clone share than normal lung.

Trimming stripped 2 bases from V and 3 bases from J, with 14 bases between. CDR3 length: 15 residues. Germline V gene data show CDR1 as SGHRS and CDR2 as YFSETQ. Material for sequencing was lung tumor tissue. The chain employs TRBV5-1 and TRBJ1-2; tentatively, D is TRBD1 (5 bases). The sequence was obtained from a man between 60 and 70 years old with small cell lung cancer. Here the CDR3 DNA reads TGCGCCAGCAGCTTCGGGGCCAGGAGGTACTATGGCTACACCTTC. Translation: CASSFGARRYYGYTF.